This T cell receptor beta chain was profiled in a study of post-analysis software for immune sequencing data. Study in general: Both relapsing-remitting and secondary progressive multiple sclerosis featured among the disease courses, as did progressive-relapsing multiple sclerosis. The study, taken as a whole, reports: Diversity measured as normalized Chao1 was significantly lower in multiple sclerosis patients than in controls. Under the F measure, samples that were prepared in one batch clustered strongly together. Comparison of patients with controls showed five TRBV segments more frequent in patients, TRBV5-6, TRBV5-1 and TRBV20-1 among them.

Every TCR beta cDNA library bore unique molecular identifiers. Each batch of about 0.95 to 10 million T cells produced some 500,000 cDNA molecules. TCRdb independently ran MiXCR on the PCR reads; one entry per CDR3 protein. The sample has about 460,000 distinct CDR3 sequences, roughly 45% seen once. This CDR3 has 17 residues. Germline V CDR1 and CDR2: LGHDT, YNNKEL (reference sequence). V lost 3 bases, J lost 1 base, and 8 bases stayed unmatched. Concerning this clonotype itself: The antigen is not known.

The receptor's source is a girl aged 10-17 years with multiple sclerosis. The chain recombines TRBV3-1 with TRBJ1-2; 10 bases are a match to TRBD1. Material for sequencing was blood. The CDR3 region has the DNA TGTGCCAGCAGCCACGGGACAGGGGACCCAAATAACTATGGCTACACCTTC. Translation: CASSHGTGDPNNYGYTF.